This T cell receptor beta chain was sequenced during a study of early T cells in non-severe SARS-CoV-2 infection. Study summary: Bulk RNA taken from unsorted whole blood was sequenced, leaving chains unpaired. Study outcomes and limitations: There was a bias toward anti-spike CD8 responses in VDJdb matching, which missed private and CD4 specificities.

cDNA molecules, individually, were tagged with unique molecular identifiers. Using its own MiXCR run on the 5' RACE reads, TCRdb lists one record per CDR3 protein. This sample has approximately 44,000 distinct CDR3 sequences, with over 9% found just once. Comment on this clonotype: Its antigen is still unknown.

Germline V gene sequence: CDR1 MNHEY, CDR2 SVGEGT. The CDR3 is 16 residues long. Germline trimming cut 7 bases from V and 9 bases from J; bases unmatched to any gene: 13. The rearrangement uses TRBV6-2 or TRBV6-3 and TRBJ2-1; 12 bases are a match to TRBD2. The clonotype comes from an adult who was a healthcare worker with PCR-confirmed SARS-CoV-2 infection or an uninfected control (not recorded which). Sequencing was carried out using whole blood. Written as DNA, the CDR3 is TGTGCCAGCATGGGTACTAGCGGGAGGCCGGGAGTTGAGCAGTTCTTC. This translates into CASMGTSGRPGVEQFF.